These 30 T cell receptor beta chains were sequenced from one sample in a study of response to subunit inactivated influenza vaccine. Using its own MiXCR run on the RT-PCR reads, TCRdb lists one record per CDR3 protein. Of around 250,000 distinct CDR3 sequences listed, 10% to 15% were seen once; the top ten hold 7.5% to 10%. The input for sequencing was non-naive T cells sorted from PBMCs, taken 14 to 15 days before vaccination. Source of these receptors: a man aged 50 or older who received an inactivated influenza vaccine.

This chain uses TRBV20-1 with TRBJ1-2; 11 nucleotides align to TRBD1. The CDR3 consists of 15 residues. The germline V gene encodes CDR1 DFQATT and CDR2 SNEGSKA (reference sequence). The ends lost 4 bases at V and 3 bases at J; junction bases unmatched: 7. The chain's CDR3 is CSAMGQGESYYGYTF. CDR3 sequence (DNA): TGCAGTGCTATGGGACAGGGGGAGAGCTACTATGGCTACACCTTC.

The rearrangement joins TRBV15 to TRBJ2-7; 8 bases match TRBD1. This CDR3 region has 14 residues. With V trimmed by 0 bases and J by 7 bases, 5 bases remained unmatched. From germline, CDR1 is LNHNV and CDR2 YYDKDF (reference sequence). The CDR3: CATSRDWTGFEQYF. The CDR3 DNA sequence: TGTGCCACCAGCAGAGATTGGACAGGGTTTGAGCAGTACTTC.

This clonotype was counted only a few times. The CDR3 nucleotides read TGTGCCAGCAGCTCAGGGACAGGGGCAAAGGGGGAGACCCAGTACTTC. Translation gives CASSSGTGAKGETQYF. The chain joins TRBV7-8 to TRBJ2-5; the match to TRBD1 covers 10 bases. The germline V gene has CDR1 SGHVS and CDR2 FQNEAQ. CDR3 length equals 16 residues. V shed 4 bases, J shed 5 bases, and the junction held 10 bases outside the gene matches.

This clonotype was seen many times. The V and J genes are TRBV27 and TRBJ2-5, with 11 bases matching TRBD2. The ends lost 3 bases at V and 7 bases at J; junction bases unmatched: 7. CDR3 length equals 15 residues. Germline values: CDR1 MNHEY, CDR2 SMNVEV (reference sequence). In DNA form, the CDR3 reads TGTGCCAGCAGTTTGTCTGGGACTAGCGGAGTGACCCAGTACTTC. Translated: CASSLSGTSGVTQYF.

This clonotype occurred a few times. The J gene is TRBJ2-7, the V gene TRBV18; D not certain. The CDR3 consists of 12 residues. Deletions cut 6 bases from V and 5 bases from J, with 11 bases between. Germline lookup yields CDR1 KGHSH and CDR2 LQKENI. CDR3 sequence: CASSPSFHEQYF. For the CDR3, the DNA is TGTGCCAGCTCTCCCAGCTTTCACGAGCAGTACTTC.

This chain uses TRBV3-1 with TRBJ2-5; TRBD2 agrees at 9 bases. Germline-derived CDR1 and CDR2 are LGHDT and YNNKEL (reference sequence). The length of the CDR3 is 16 residues. V lost 4 bases to trimming and J lost 2 bases; unmatched junction nucleotides: 8. This chain's CDR3 is CASSRQTSGRQETQYF. CDR3 bases: TGTGCCAGCAGCCGGCAGACTAGCGGCAGACAAGAGACCCAGTACTTC.

This clonotype was seen ten or more times. The chain uses TRBV11-2 and TRBJ2-2; D perhaps matches TRBD2 (6 bases). The CDR3 covers 13 residues. Trimming cost V 3 bases and J 6 bases, with 8 bases left between them. The germline V gene has CDR1 SGHAT and CDR2 FQNNGV. The CDR3 reads CASSFGGPGELFF. CDR3 DNA: TGTGCCAGCAGCTTCGGGGGACCCGGGGAGCTGTTTTTT.

This clonotype has at least ten counts. The chain links TRBV6-2 or TRBV6-3 to TRBJ1-6, with 8 bases matching TRBD1. Germline CDR1 and CDR2: MNHEY and SVGEGT. V lost 5 bases and J lost 6; bases outside the gene matches: 3. This CDR3 contains 14 residues. CDR3 bases: TGTGCCAGCAGTCGACAGGGGCGTAATTCACCCCTCCACTTT. Translating it yields CASSRQGRNSPLHF.

The sample holds a few counts of this clonotype. The chain links TRBV30 to TRBJ1-1; D is perhaps TRBD1 (5 bases). The CDR3 spans 14 residues. Germline CDR1 is GTSNPN and CDR2 is SVGIG (reference sequence). Trimming took 2 bases from V and 0 from J, leaving 10 bases between them. CDR3 loop: CAWSRGLMNTEAFF. The CDR3 bases are TGTGCCTGGAGTAGGGGTTTGATGAACACTGAAGCTTTCTTT.

A remark on this clonotype: A clone one base away is much larger, so this may be a read error. The chain uses TRBV28 and TRBJ2-7; weak D call: TRBD2 (5 bases). This CDR3 is built from 14 residues. V gave up 6 bases and J gave up 5 bases, with 17 bases separating them. The germline V gene has CDR1 MDHEN and CDR2 SYDVKM. The CDR3 DNA follows: TGTGCCAGCAGCGGGGTACGGCGGTTTGACGAGCAGTACTTC. Amino acids: CASSGVRRFDEQYF.

Many counts were recorded for this clonotype. The chain has TRBV7-2 and TRBJ2-2, with 7 bases that match TRBD1. The length of the CDR3 is 16 residues. The J segment lost 1 base and the V segment lost 0 bases, leaving 2 bases of the junction unmatched. Germline V gene lookup returns CDR1 SGHTA and CDR2 FQGNSA. The CDR3 spells CASSLAGTVNTGELFF. For the CDR3, the DNA is TGTGCCAGCAGCTTAGCCGGGACAGTGAACACCGGGGAGCTGTTTTTT.

This chain connects TRBV6-1 to TRBJ2-2, with a possible D match to TRBD2 (5 bases). Germline V gene lookup returns CDR1 MNHNS and CDR2 SASEGT. This CDR3 spans 15 amino acids. V was trimmed by 5 bases and J by 1 base, leaving 11 bases between them. CDR3 sequence reads: CASSRTSRNTGELFF. CDR3 DNA: TGTGCCAGCAGTCGAACTAGTCGGAACACCGGGGAGCTGTTTTTT.

This clonotype was recorded at least ten times. This chain uses TRBV5-1 with TRBJ2-2, with 8 bases fitting TRBD1. The germline V gene encodes CDR1 SGHRS and CDR2 YFSETQ. J was trimmed by 6 bases and V by 4 bases; bases with no gene match: 5. CDR3 size: 14 residues. The CDR3 sequence is CASSIGTGPGELFF. DNA of the CDR3: TGCGCCAGCAGCATCGGGACAGGACCCGGGGAGCTGTTTTTT.

This clonotype was counted between two and nine times. J is TRBJ2-4 and V is TRBV28; D is perhaps TRBD2 (6 bases). The CDR3 length is 13 residues. V lost 6 bases and J lost 15, with 21 bases in between. Germline values: CDR1 MDHEN, CDR2 SYDVKM. The CDR3 coding sequence is TGTGCCAGCAGGCCAGAACCGACGGGGGTTCTGTACTTC. Its translation is CASRPEPTGVLYF.

Judged by abundance, this clonotype is medium-sized (0.01 to 0.1%). This chain uses TRBV3-1 with TRBJ2-5, with D unresolved. The CDR3 is 15 residues long. Germline CDR1 and CDR2: LGHDT and YNNKEL (reference sequence). V lost 2 bases to trimming and J lost 4 bases, with 14 bases between them. CDR3 nucleotide sequence: TGTGCCAGCAGCCAATCAACGGGTGCAGGAGAGACCCAGTACTTC. Protein product: CASSQSTGAGETQYF.

This clonotype was counted at least ten times. The chain carries TRBV5-1 and TRBJ2-2, with 9 bases matching TRBD1. Trimming removed 4 bases from V and 3 bases from J; junction bases left unmatched: 4. Germline V gene data show CDR1 as SGHRS and CDR2 as YFSETQ. The CDR3 loop spans 15 amino acids. CDR3 in amino acids: CASSARTGDTGELFF. In DNA form, the CDR3 reads TGCGCCAGCAGCGCTAGGACAGGGGACACCGGGGAGCTGTTTTTT.

There are a few counts of this clonotype. The genes are TRBV7-8 and TRBJ2-7, with unresolved D. Germline loops: CDR1 SGHVS, CDR2 FQNEAQ. The CDR3 extends over 13 amino acids. The V gene lost 1 base and the J gene lost 6 bases, with 10 bases spanning the gap. The CDR3 coding sequence is TGTGCCAGCAGCTTAGGTCCCAGCACCGAGCAGTACTTC. The encoded protein is CASSLGPSTEQYF. The full variable domain, rest sourced from reference TRBV7-8 and TRBJ2-7, is GAGVSQSPRYKVAKRGQDVALRCDPISGHVSLFWYQQALGQGPEFLTYFQNEAQLDKSGLPSDRFFAERPEGSVSTLKIQRTQQEDSAVYLCASSLGPSTEQYFGPGTRLTVT.

This clonotype was observed a handful of times. The V gene is TRBV18, the J gene TRBJ2-1; D unclear. The germline V gene encodes CDR1 KGHSH and CDR2 LQKENI. The CDR3 has 15 amino acids. V was shortened by 2 bases and J by 6 bases, with 14 bases between the two germline ends. CDR3 amino acids: CASSPELKDGNEQFF. CDR3 DNA sequence: TGTGCCAGCTCACCAGAACTAAAGGACGGCAATGAGCAGTTCTTC.

The rearrangement links TRBV12-2 to TRBJ2-2; TRBD1, the table's D call, was not compared with the DNA. TRBV12-2 is a listed pseudogene. CDR3 size: 16 residues. CDR3 nucleotide sequence: TGTGCAAGTCGCCTGCACGAATCTTGGGGGTCCGGGGAGCTGTTTTTT. Encoded protein: CASRLHESWGSGELFF.

J is TRBJ1-1 and V is TRBV20-1; D is possibly TRBD1 (6 bases). With 6 bases removed from V and 7 bases from J, the gap between germline ends came to 15 bases. The germline gives CDR1 DFQATT, CDR2 SNEGSKA (reference sequence). The CDR3 has 12 amino acids. In DNA, the CDR3 is TGCAGTGCGGGACGGACAGCTAGTGAAGCTTTCTTT. This codes for CSAGRTASEAFF.

The chain couples TRBV10-3 to TRBJ2-7; either TRBD1 or TRBD2 may supply D (5 bases each). V was pared by 10 bases and J by 4 bases, with 17 bases between. The CDR3 totals 13 residues. Germline loops: CDR1 ENHRY, CDR2 SYGVKD. Here the CDR3 DNA reads TGTGCCACCAATTCCGGGACCCCATACGAGCAGTACTTC. It yields the protein CATNSGTPYEQYF.

This clonotype was picked up many times. The chain employs TRBV29-1 and TRBJ2-1, with D possibly matching TRBD1 (6 bases). The CDR3 consists of 14 residues. Germline V gene sequence: CDR1 SQVTM, CDR2 ANQGSEA. Deletions cut 5 bases from V and 8 bases from J, with 19 bases between. CDR3 coding DNA: TGCAGCGTTACCGGTACAGGGTATCTCTATGAGCAGTTCTTC. Its protein is CSVTGTGYLYEQFF.

This clonotype appeared a few times. This sequence joins TRBV15 and TRBJ2-3; TRBD2 matches at 12 bases. The CDR3 consists of 15 residues. V lost 3 bases, J lost 4 bases, and 2 bases stayed unmatched. CDR1 is LNHNV, CDR2 YYDKDF, per germline (reference sequence). CDR3 residues: CATSRTSGRADTQYF. In nucleotides, the CDR3 is TGTGCCACCAGCAGGACTAGCGGGAGAGCAGATACGCAGTATTTT.

In this sample, this clonotype turned up many times. The gene calls are TRBV12-3 or TRBV12-4 and TRBJ2-7, with D uncertain. Deletions cut 3 bases from V and 6 bases from J, with 15 bases between. The CDR3 length is 14 residues. CDR3 in DNA: TGTGCCAGCAGTTTTAGTGGGTCCCTCGGCGAGCAGTACTTC. It encodes CASSFSGSLGEQYF.

The chain uses TRBV4-3 and TRBJ1-6; D might be TRBD1 (5 bases). From germline, CDR1 is LGHNA and CDR2 YSLEER. V shed 7 bases and J shed 7 bases, with 11 bases lying between them. CDR3 length: 13 residues. The CDR3 bases are TGCGCCAGCAATGAACAGGCGAATTCACCCCTCCACTTT. It translates to CASNEQANSPLHF.

This clonotype was counted only a few times. The genes are TRBV6-1 and TRBJ1-5, with D possibly TRBD1 on 5 matching bases. Trimming left V 4 bases short and J 0 bases short, with 7 bases between. Germline lookup yields CDR1 MNHNS and CDR2 SASEGT. The CDR3 is made up of 14 amino acids. The CDR3 spells CASSGQNSNQPQHF. CDR3 in DNA: TGTGCCAGCAGTGGACAGAATAGCAATCAGCCCCAGCATTTT.

This clonotype was detected ten times or more. CDR3 residues: CASSPAGLSKNIQYF. The CDR3 DNA is TGTGCCAGCAGCCCGGCGGGGTTGTCCAAAAACATTCAGTACTTC. This chain joins TRBV5-5 and TRBJ2-4; D perhaps matches TRBD2 (6 bases). The V gene lost 4 bases and the J gene lost 2 bases, with 13 bases spanning the gap. The V gene's germline CDR1 is SGHKS and CDR2 YYEKEE (reference sequence). This CDR3 is built from 15 residues.

The chain is built from TRBV20-1 and TRBJ2-7, with 9 bases identical to TRBD2. The CDR3 length is 17 residues. Germline V gene data show CDR1 as DFQATT and CDR2 as SNEGSKA (reference sequence). Trimming at V came to 1 base and at J to 1 base, leaving 11 bases not matched to a gene. CDR3 coding DNA: TGCAGTGCTAGAGCCTTATTGGATAGCGGGAGATCCTACGAGCAGTACTTC. Its protein product is CSARALLDSGRSYEQYF.

Only a few counts were recorded for this clonotype. The chain employs TRBV28 and TRBJ2-5; tentatively, D is TRBD1 (7 bases). The germline CDR1 and CDR2 sequences are MDHEN and SYDVKM. Trimming took 7 bases from V and 5 from J, leaving 11 bases between them. The CDR3 covers 12 residues. The CDR3: CASTQGRETQYF. CDR3 coding DNA: TGTGCCAGCACACAGGGGAGGGAGACCCAGTACTTC. The full variable domain, in which reference TRBV28 and TRBJ2-5 provide the parts outside the CDR3, is DVKVTQSSRYLVKRTGEKVFLECVQDMDHENMFWYRQDPGLGLRLIYFSYDVKMKEKGDIPEGYSVSREKKERFSLILESASTNQTSMYLCASTQGRETQYFGPGTRLLVL.

This chain joins TRBV28 and TRBJ2-7; D is unclear. The CDR3 spans 13 residues. Trimming cost V 10 bases and J 2 bases, with 15 bases left between them. Germline CDR1 reads MDHEN; CDR2 reads SYDVKM. CDR3 residues: CAISPSGTYEQYF. DNA of the CDR3: TGTGCCATCTCGCCGTCCGGTACCTACGAGCAGTACTTC.